A single sample gave rise to the 30 T cell receptor beta chains below, sequenced in a study of blood T cell repertoires in COVID-19. Clones were read by immunoSEQ multiplex PCR, and TCRdb kept only the in-frame ones, dropping some. The table has about 150,000 clones, around 84% seen once. The specimen sequenced was PBMCs or T cells enriched from blood (not recorded which). These receptors all come from a woman between 45 and 65 years old who had recovered from COVID-19.

The V and J genes are TRBV7-2 and TRBJ1-1, with TRBD1 matching over 7 bases. CDR3 length: 14 amino acids. The V gene's germline CDR1 is SGHTA and CDR2 FQGNSA. The ends lost 2 bases at V and 5 bases at J; junction bases unmatched: 5. The CDR3 bases are TGTGCCAGCAGCTTAAAGTCAGGGGGGACTGAAGCTTTCTTT. Translating gives CASSLKSGGTEAFF.

The rearrangement uses TRBV7-8 and TRBJ2-7, with D unclear. The V and J ends lost 5 bases and 0 bases respectively, with 5 bases between them. CDR1 is SGHVS, CDR2 FQNEAQ, per germline. The CDR3 is 12 residues long. The CDR3 bases are TGTGCCAGCAGCGTCTTCTCCTACGAGCAGTACTTC. Protein product: CASSVFSYEQYF.

The V gene is TRBV5-8, the J gene TRBJ2-7, with 15 bases aligning to TRBD2. The CDR3 totals 16 residues. Germline V gene sequence: CDR1 SGHTS, CDR2 YDEGEE. Germline trimming cut 5 bases from V and 4 bases from J; bases unmatched to any gene: 7. CDR3 residues: CASSKKGLAGGYEQYF. CDR3 coding DNA: TGTGCCAGCAGTAAAAAAGGACTAGCGGGAGGGTACGAGCAGTACTTC.

The chain links TRBV9 to TRBJ1-1, with a possible D match to TRBD1 (5 bases). The CDR3 runs to 16 residues. Germline CDR1 and CDR2: SGDLS and YYNGEE. V lost 4 bases and J 0 bases, leaving 16 bases between the germline ends. CDR3 in amino acids: CASSPEDTNLNTEAFF. The DNA for the CDR3 is TGTGCCAGCAGCCCAGAGGACACGAACCTGAACACTGAAGCTTTCTTT.

The V and J genes are TRBV3-1 (or the pseudogene TRBV3-2) and TRBJ1-2, with 8 nucleotides matching TRBD1. CDR3 length: 14 amino acids. V dropped 1 base and J dropped 4; count of bases not matched to a gene: 2. Germline-derived CDR1 and CDR2 are LGHDT and YNNKEL (reference sequence). CDR3 region: CASSQAGGLYGYTF. The CDR3 bases are TGTGCCAGCAGCCAAGCAGGGGGCCTCTATGGCTACACCTTC.

The chain joins TRBV21-1 to TRBJ2-5; the table's D gene call, TRBD1, was not cross checked with the DNA. TRBV21-1 represents a pseudogene. CDR3 length equals 17 residues. The CDR3 DNA is TGTGCCAGCAGCAAAGTCCTTACAGAGCAGGAAAAAGAGACCCAGTACTTC. It specifies CASSKVLTEQEKETQYF.

The genes are TRBV6-5 and TRBJ2-7, with 9 positions matching TRBD1. This CDR3 is 14 amino acids long. With V trimmed by 4 bases and J by 5 bases, 6 bases remained unmatched. The V gene's germline CDR1 is MNHEY and CDR2 SVGAGI. This CDR3 reads CASSFGTGTDEQYF. For the CDR3, the DNA is TGTGCCAGCAGTTTTGGGACAGGGACCGACGAGCAGTACTTC.

This clone was found a few times. V gene TRBV10-3 combines with J gene TRBJ1-1; D not certain. Trimming pared 3 bases from V and 1 base from J, leaving 18 bases between. The CDR3 totals 17 residues. In germline, CDR1 is ENHRY, CDR2 SYGVKD. The CDR3 nucleotides read TGTGCCATCAGTGATGATCGTCGACTGCGGGAGAACACTGAAGCTTTCTTT. The encoded protein is CAISDDRRLRENTEAFF.

This clone was counted a single time. This sequence joins TRBV15 and TRBJ1-4; 12 bases align to TRBD1. V dropped 5 bases and J dropped 6; count of bases not matched to a gene: 1. The germline V gene has CDR1 LNHNV and CDR2 YYDKDF (reference sequence). This CDR3 is 14 amino acids long. The CDR3 bases are TGTGCCACCAGCCGGGACAGGGGGCATGAAAAACTGTTTTTT. This codes for CATSRDRGHEKLFF.

In this sample, this clone turned up once. The chain combines TRBV2 with TRBJ2-1, with 8 bases matching TRBD2. V gave up 7 bases and J gave up 4 bases; unmatched junction bases: 15. The CDR3 totals 17 residues. Germline V gives CDR1 SNHLY, CDR2 FYNNEI. The CDR3 nucleotides are TGTGCCAGCAAACCCGGAGGAATAGCGGGGACTTACAATGAGCAGTTCTTC. As protein: CASKPGGIAGTYNEQFF.

This clone was recorded once. This chain links TRBV2 with TRBJ1-4; 7 nucleotides line up with TRBD1. Germline CDR1 is SNHLY and CDR2 is FYNNEI. The CDR3 is made up of 14 amino acids. Trimming removed 7 bases from V and 3 bases from J; junction bases left unmatched: 5. The CDR3 region is CASIPGTANEKLFF. The CDR3 DNA reads as TGTGCCAGCATTCCCGGGACAGCTAATGAAAAACTGTTTTTT.

The chain links TRBV4-3 to TRBJ1-4; the D is unclear. Per germline, CDR1 LGHNA and CDR2 YSLEER. This CDR3 comprises 16 residues. The V and J ends lost 2 bases and 6 bases respectively, with 16 bases between them. This CDR3 is CASSQHKTRSYEKLFF. The DNA for the CDR3 is TGCGCCAGCAGCCAACATAAGACACGATCTTATGAAAAACTGTTTTTT.

The chain recombines TRBV6-2 or TRBV6-3 with TRBJ2-7, with unresolved D. The CDR3 contains 16 residues. Germline CDR1 reads MNHEY; CDR2 reads SVGEGT. V was pared by 6 bases and J by 2 bases, with 20 bases between. CDR3: CASRPTLPRSAYEQYF. The CDR3 nucleotides are TGTGCCAGCAGACCTACTCTACCGAGGAGCGCCTACGAGCAGTACTTC.

The V and J genes are TRBV9 and TRBJ1-4; tentative D call: TRBD1 (5 bases). Germline loops: CDR1 SGDLS, CDR2 YYNGEE. The CDR3 totals 14 residues. The V and J ends lost 0 bases and 4 bases respectively, with 7 bases between them. CDR3 nucleotide sequence: TGTGCCAGCAGCGTAGCGGGGGGTAATGAAAAACTGTTTTTT. Translation: CASSVAGGNEKLFF. The full variable domain, its missing parts supplied by reference TRBV9 and TRBJ1-4, is DSGVTQTPKHLITATGQRVTLRCSPRSGDLSVYWYQQSLDQGLQFLIQYYNGEERAKGNILERFSAQQFPDLHSELNLSSLELGDSALYFCASSVAGGNEKLFFGSGTQLSVL.

With respect to this clone: The junction and the germline gene differ at one end; a read error may be behind it. This sequence joins TRBV7-2 and TRBJ2-7; D is possibly TRBD1 (5 bases). Germline CDR1 reads SGHTA; CDR2 reads FQGNSA. CDR3 length: 11 amino acids. Here the CDR3 reads CASSPTGELNF. The CDR3 DNA is TGTGCCAGCAGCCCTACAGGAGAACTCAACTTC.

The chain uses TRBV5-5 and TRBJ2-7; the D is unclear. This CDR3 contains 14 residues. V lost 1 base and J lost 3, with 11 bases in between. Germline values: CDR1 SGHKS, CDR2 YYEKEE (reference sequence). Here the CDR3 reads CASSLPFTNYEQYF. The CDR3 coding sequence is TGTGCCAGCAGCTTGCCTTTCACAAACTACGAGCAGTACTTC.

The CDR3: CASRRDSSNYGYTF. CDR3 sequence (DNA): TGTGCCAGCCGCCGGGACAGTTCTAACTATGGCTACACCTTC. The rearrangement uses TRBV18 and TRBJ1-2; 7 bases agree with TRBD1. CDR3 length: 14 residues. Per germline, CDR1 KGHSH and CDR2 LQKENI. With V trimmed by 8 bases and J by 0 bases, 6 bases remained unmatched. Full variable domain (remainder filled in from reference TRBV18 and TRBJ1-2): NAGVMQNPRHLVRRRGQEARLRCSPMKGHSHVYWYRQLPEEGLKFMVYLQKENIIDESGMPKERFSAEFPKEGPSILRIQQVVRGDSAAYFCASRRDSSNYGYTFGSGTRLTVV.

The chain uses TRBV28 and TRBJ1-2; 10 bases fit TRBD1. The CDR3 loop spans 15 amino acids. The junction had 5 bases not matched to a gene; V was cut back by 3 bases and J by 4 bases. Germline V gene data show CDR1 as MDHEN and CDR2 as SYDVKM. CDR3 sequence (DNA): TGTGCCAGCAGTTTGAGGGACAGGGGCACCTATGGCTACACCTTC. Its protein is CASSLRDRGTYGYTF.

V and J are TRBV7-3 and TRBJ2-1, with 12 bases fitting TRBD2. V shed 5 bases, J shed 5 bases, and the junction held 4 bases outside the gene matches. There are 15 residues in the CDR3. CDR1 is SGHTA and CDR2 is FQGTGA in the germline V gene. As DNA, the CDR3 is TGTGCCAGCAGCGTTACTAGCGGGGGGAACAATGAGCAGTTCTTC. The encoded protein is CASSVTSGGNNEQFF.

The rearrangement links TRBV29-1 to TRBJ1-3, with a tentative D call TRBD1 (5 bases). This CDR3 is built from 13 residues. From germline, CDR1 is SQVTM and CDR2 ANQGSEA. With 2 bases removed from V and 2 bases from J, the gap between germline ends came to 7 bases. The CDR3 sequence is CSVEWGAGNTIYF. The CDR3 DNA is TGCAGCGTTGAATGGGGGGCTGGAAACACCATATATTTT. The full variable domain, completed using reference TRBV29-1 and TRBJ1-3, is SAVISQKPSRDICQRGTSLTIQCQVDSQVTMMFWYRQQPGQSLTLIATANQGSEATYESGFVIDKFPISRPNLTFSTLTVSNMSPEDSSIYLCSVEWGAGNTIYFGEGSWLTVV.

The CDR3 coding sequence is TGTGCCACCAGTGAATGGGGGCGCGGCACAGATACGCAGTATTTT. Translation: CATSEWGRGTDTQYF. The V call is TRBV24-1, the J call TRBJ2-3; D possibly corresponds to TRBD1 (6 bases). The V gene's germline CDR1 is KGHDR and CDR2 SFDVKD. V was shortened by 4 bases and J by 1 base, with 11 bases between the two germline ends. The CDR3 has 15 amino acids.

V is TRBV19 and J is TRBJ2-3; 7 bases agree with TRBD2. Germline trimming cut 5 bases from V and 2 bases from J; bases unmatched to any gene: 4. The CDR3 contains 14 residues. CDR1 and CDR2 from the germline V gene are LNHDA and SQIVND (reference sequence). CDR3 amino acids: CASSRGVVTDTQYF. In DNA form, the CDR3 reads TGTGCCAGTAGTCGGGGGGTGGTCACAGATACGCAGTATTTT.

This rearrangement joins TRBV2 to TRBJ1-3; 7 bases agree with TRBD1. V lost 7 bases to trimming and J lost 7 bases; unmatched junction nucleotides: 10. Germline-derived CDR1 and CDR2 are SNHLY and FYNNEI. The CDR3 contains 14 residues. This chain's CDR3 is CASTYRGMVNTIYF. The CDR3 DNA sequence: TGTGCCAGCACTTACAGGGGTATGGTCAACACCATATATTTT.

This clone was detected only once. The CDR3 nucleotides read TGTGCCAGCAGTCTGCGGGACAGGAGCACAGATACGCAGTATTTT. As protein: CASSLRDRSTDTQYF. This sequence joins TRBV6-2 or TRBV6-3 and TRBJ2-3; 8 bases are a match to TRBD1. Germline V gives CDR1 MNHEY, CDR2 SVGEGT. Trimming removed 5 bases from V and 0 bases from J; junction bases left unmatched: 4. The CDR3 consists of 15 residues.

V usage is TRBV18 and J usage is TRBJ2-5; D may be TRBD2 (6 bases). The CDR3 consists of 15 residues. V lost 4 bases, J lost 3 bases, and 15 bases lay in between. The germline CDR1 and CDR2 sequences are KGHSH and LQKENI. The CDR3 loop is CASSLQEGQKETQYF. CDR3 in DNA: TGTGCCAGCTCACTGCAGGAGGGGCAGAAAGAGACCCAGTACTTC.

This rearrangement joins TRBV28 to TRBJ2-1; D is unresolved. Germline CDR1 is MDHEN and CDR2 is SYDVKM. The CDR3 runs 12 residues. The ends were cut back, 4 bases at V and 2 bases at J, with 3 bases in the middle. CDR3 sequence: CASSSAYNEQFF. As DNA, the CDR3 is TGTGCCAGCAGTTCGGCCTACAATGAGCAGTTCTTC. The entire variable domain, with the rest obtained from reference TRBV28 and TRBJ2-1, is as follows: DVKVTQSSRYLVKRTGEKVFLECVQDMDHENMFWYRQDPGLGLRLIYFSYDVKMKEKGDIPEGYSVSREKKERFSLILESASTNQTSMYLCASSSAYNEQFFGPGTRLTVL.

Written as DNA, the CDR3 is TGTGCCAGCAGCCAAGAATACAGGGGTGGGGAGCAGTTCTTC. This codes for CASSQEYRGGEQFF. This chain connects TRBV4-2 to TRBJ2-1, with TRBD1 identical over 7 bases. The CDR3 consists of 14 residues. The V gene's germline CDR1 is LGHNA and CDR2 YNFKEQ. J was trimmed by 10 bases and V by 0 bases; bases with no gene match: 6.

The V and J genes are TRBV7-2 and TRBJ2-2, with TRBD2 identical over 8 bases. J gave up 11 bases and V 2 bases, and 7 bases lay outside the gene matches. The CDR3 runs to 14 residues. Germline CDR1 and CDR2: SGHTA and FQGNSA. CDR3 sequence: CASSLKAGALELFF. CDR3 coding DNA: TGTGCCAGCAGCTTAAAAGCGGGGGCTCTAGAGCTGTTTTTT.

This clone was seen more than once but under ten times. The genes are TRBV5-1 and TRBJ2-1; 7 bases are shared with TRBD1. The CDR3 runs to 15 residues. With 2 bases clipped from V and 2 bases from J, the junction kept 4 bases outside the gene matches. Germline CDR1 reads SGHRS; CDR2 reads YFSETQ. The CDR3 nucleotides are TGCGCCAGCAGCTTCGACACAGGGGCCTACAATGAGCAGTTCTTC. Its translation is CASSFDTGAYNEQFF.

V gene TRBV7-2 combines with J gene TRBJ2-3; the match to TRBD2 covers 7 bases. J gave up 5 bases and V 3 bases, and 11 bases lay outside the gene matches. Germline-derived CDR1 and CDR2 are SGHTA and FQGNSA. The CDR3 extends over 16 amino acids. CDR3 sequence (DNA): TGTGCCAGCAGCTTTGGGCGGGGGAGTCCACAAGATACGCAGTATTTT. Residues: CASSFGRGSPQDTQYF.